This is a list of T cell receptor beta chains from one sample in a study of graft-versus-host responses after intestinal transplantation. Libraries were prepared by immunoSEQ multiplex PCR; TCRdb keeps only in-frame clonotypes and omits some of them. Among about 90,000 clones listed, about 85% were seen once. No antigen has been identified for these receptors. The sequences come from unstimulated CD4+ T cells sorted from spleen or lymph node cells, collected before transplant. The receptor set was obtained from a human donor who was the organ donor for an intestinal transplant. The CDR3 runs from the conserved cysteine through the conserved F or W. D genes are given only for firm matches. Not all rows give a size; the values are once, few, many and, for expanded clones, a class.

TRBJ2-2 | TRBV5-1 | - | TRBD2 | TGCGCCAGCAGCCACACTAGCGGGAGTGGGACCGGGGAGCTGTTTTTT | CASSHTSGSGTGELFF
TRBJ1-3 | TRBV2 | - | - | TGTGCCAGCAGAGACCACCTGGGGGCCTCTGGAAACACCATATATTTT | CASRDHLGASGNTIYF
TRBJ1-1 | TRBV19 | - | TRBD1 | TGTGCCAGTAGTGTCGGACAGGGGGGGGCTGAAGCTTTCTTT | CASSVGQGGAEAFF
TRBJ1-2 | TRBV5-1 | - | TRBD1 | TGCGCCAGCAGCCCGACAGGGGAGGGTGGCTACACCTTC | CASSPTGEGGYTF
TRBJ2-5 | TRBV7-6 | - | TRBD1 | TGTGCCAGCAGCTTAGGAGGACAGGGGGCGCGGGAGACCCAGTACTTC | CASSLGGQGARETQYF
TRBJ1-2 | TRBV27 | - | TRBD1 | TGTGCCAGCAGTTTGGAGCCAGGGGGAATTGGGGGCTACACCTTC | CASSLEPGGIGGYTF
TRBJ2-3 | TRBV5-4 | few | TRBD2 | TGTGCCAGCAGCTCAACACAAGCGGGAGGGCCATGGGATACGCAGTATTTT | CASSSTQAGGPWDTQYF
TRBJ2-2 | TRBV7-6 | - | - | TGTGCCAGCAGCCAAAGAAGGAGGGCCCTCTTGGAGGGGGAGCTGTTTTTT | CASSQRRRALLEGELFF
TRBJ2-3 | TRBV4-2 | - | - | TGTGCCAGCAGCCAAAAGACAGGCACAGATACGCAGTATTTT | CASSQKTGTDTQYF
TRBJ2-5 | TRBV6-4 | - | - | TGTGCCAGCAGTGATCTTTCGACTAATCAAGAGACCCAGTACTTC | CASSDLSTNQETQYF
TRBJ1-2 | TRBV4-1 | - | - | TGCGCCAGCAGCCCCCCAGGGGCGAGTCCCTATGGCTACACCTTC | CASSPPGASPYGYTF
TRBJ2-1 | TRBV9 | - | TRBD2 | TGTGCCAGCAGCCATGGAGGAGCGGGAAGCAATGAGCAGTTCTTC | CASSHGGAGSNEQFF
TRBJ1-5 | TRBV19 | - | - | TGTGCCAGTAGTAAAACACAAGACAATCAGCCCCAGCATTTT | CASSKTQDNQPQHF
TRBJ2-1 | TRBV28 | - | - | TGTGCCAGCAGTCCGGTTGGGAGGTCAGATGAGCAGTTCTTC | CASSPVGRSDEQFF
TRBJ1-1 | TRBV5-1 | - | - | TGCGCCAGCAGCTCCCCCCCCGGAGGGACTGAAGCTTTCTTT | CASSSPPGGTEAFF
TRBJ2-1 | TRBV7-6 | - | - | TGTGCCAGCAGCTTGGTCACATATGGTGAGCAGTTCTTC | CASSLVTYGEQFF
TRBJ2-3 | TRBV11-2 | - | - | TGTGCCAGCAGCGGAGGGGGCTGGACAGATACGCAGTATTTT | CASSGGGWTDTQYF
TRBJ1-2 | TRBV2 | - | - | TGTGCCAGCATTCGGGACTCCCGAGCAGGCTACACCTTC | CASIRDSRAGYTF
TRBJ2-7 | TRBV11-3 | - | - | TGTGCCAGCAGCCATCGATTAGCGGAGACCTACGAGCAGTACTTC | CASSHRLAETYEQYF
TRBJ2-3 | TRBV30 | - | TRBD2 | TGTGCCTGGAGCGGAGCGGGGGGAGCCCGAGATACGCAGTATTTT | CAWSGAGGARDTQYF
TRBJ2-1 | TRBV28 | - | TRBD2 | TGTGCCAGCAGCGTAGCGGGAGTGGGAAATGAGCAGTTCTTC | CASSVAGVGNEQFF
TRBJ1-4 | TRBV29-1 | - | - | TGCAGCGTTGTTGGGGGGACGGTGGGTGAAAAACTGTTTTTT | CSVVGGTVGEKLFF
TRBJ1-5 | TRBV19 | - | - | TGTGCCAGTAGTATCCAGGGGTTCAATCAGCCCCAGCATTTT | CASSIQGFNQPQHF
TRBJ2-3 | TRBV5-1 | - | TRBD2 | TGCGCCAGCAGCTTAGCGGGGGCCAGGGGAGATACGCAGTATTTT | CASSLAGARGDTQYF
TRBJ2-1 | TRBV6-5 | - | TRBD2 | TGTGCCAGCAGGTTTAGCGGGAGGGGTTACAATGAGCAGTTCTTC | CASRFSGRGYNEQFF
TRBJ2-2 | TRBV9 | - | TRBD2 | TGTGCCAGCAGCGTAGGACGTATCGGGAGGGCCGCCGGGGAGCTGTTTTTT | CASSVGRIGRAAGELFF
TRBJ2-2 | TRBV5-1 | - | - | TGCGCCAGCAGCCCGGACAGAACTACCGGGGAGCTGTTTTTT | CASSPDRTTGELFF
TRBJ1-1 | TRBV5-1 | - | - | TGCGCCAGCAGCTTGGTTCCAGGGCGGTTAGATCCTGAAGCTTTCTTT | CASSLVPGRLDPEAFF
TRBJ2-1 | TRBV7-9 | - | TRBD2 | TGTGCCAGCAGCTTAGCGAAGGGAGGGTCTCGGGAGCAGTTCTTC | CASSLAKGGSREQFF
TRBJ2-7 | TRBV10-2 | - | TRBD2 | TGCGCCAGCAGTGAGTCGATCAGGGCTAGCGGCCCCGAGCAGTACTTC | CASSESIRASGPEQYF
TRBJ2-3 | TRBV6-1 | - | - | TGTGCCAGCAGTGAACTAGGCGTCCCCACAGATACGCAGTATTTT | CASSELGVPTDTQYF
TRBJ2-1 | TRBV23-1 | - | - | TGCGCCAGCAGTCAAGGCGGAGGTGAGCAGTTCTTC | CASSQGGGEQFF
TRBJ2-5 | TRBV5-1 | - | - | TGCGCCAGCAGCTTTCTCGGCGGTACAGGGTTAGACCAAGAGACTCAGTACTTC | CASSFLGGTGLDQETQYF
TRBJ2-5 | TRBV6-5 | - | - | TGTGCCAGCAGTACCCCGGGATATGGGACCCAGTACTTC | CASSTPGYGTQYF
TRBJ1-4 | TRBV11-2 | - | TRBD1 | TGTGCCAGCAGCTTAGTTTGGGGACAGAACAATGAAAAACTGTTTTTT | CASSLVWGQNNEKLFF
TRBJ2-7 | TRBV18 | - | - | TGTGCCAGCTCACCTAGCTCCGGGACTGGTACGGGGCAGTACTTC | CASSPSSGTGTGQYF
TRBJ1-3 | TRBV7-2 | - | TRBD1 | TGTGCCAGCAGCTTAGATTCGGGACAGGTCTCTGGAAACACCATATATTTT | CASSLDSGQVSGNTIYF
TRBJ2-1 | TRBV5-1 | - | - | TGCGCCAGCAGCTTGGGTTCGGGGGGCGCGGGGGATGAGCAGTTCTTC | CASSLGSGGAGDEQFF
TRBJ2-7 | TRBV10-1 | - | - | TGCGCCAACCCGGGACTGAGCTCCTACGAGCAGTACTTC | CANPGLSSYEQYF
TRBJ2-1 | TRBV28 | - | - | TGTGCCAGCAGATGGGACACCTACAATGAGCAGTTCTTC | CASRWDTYNEQFF
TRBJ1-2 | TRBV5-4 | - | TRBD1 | TGTGCCAGCAGCTTAGGGGGACAGGGGAGGGTCTATGGCTACACCTTC | CASSLGGQGRVYGYTF
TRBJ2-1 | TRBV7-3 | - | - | TGTGCCAGCAGCTTAGGCCTAGCGAGAGACAATGAGCAGTTCTTC | CASSLGLARDNEQFF
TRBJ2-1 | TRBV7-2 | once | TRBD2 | TGTGCCAGCAGCTTCCGTGGGGGACTAGCGTACAATGAGCAGTTCTTC | CASSFRGGLAYNEQFF
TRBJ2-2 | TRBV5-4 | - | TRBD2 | TGTGCCAGCAGCCGGACTAGCGGGGAATCCCCGTACGGGGAGCTGTTTTTT | CASSRTSGESPYGELFF